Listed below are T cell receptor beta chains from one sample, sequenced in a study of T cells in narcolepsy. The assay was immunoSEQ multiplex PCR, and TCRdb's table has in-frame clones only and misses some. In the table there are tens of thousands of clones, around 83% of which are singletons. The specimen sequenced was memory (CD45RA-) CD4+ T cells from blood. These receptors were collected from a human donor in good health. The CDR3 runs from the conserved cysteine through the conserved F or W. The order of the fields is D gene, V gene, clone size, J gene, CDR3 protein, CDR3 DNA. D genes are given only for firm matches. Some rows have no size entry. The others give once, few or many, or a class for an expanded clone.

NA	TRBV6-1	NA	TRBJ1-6	CASSEIPGDYSPLHF	TGTGCCAGCAGTGAAATTCCAGGGGACTATTCACCCCTCCACTTT
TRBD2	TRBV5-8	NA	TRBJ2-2	CASSLYGTSLAGELFF	TGTGCCAGCAGCTTATATGGGACTAGCCTTGCCGGGGAGCTGTTTTTT
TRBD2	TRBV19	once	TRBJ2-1	CASSIVAGGSYNEQFF	TGTGCCAGTAGTATAGTAGCGGGGGGGTCCTACAATGAGCAGTTCTTC
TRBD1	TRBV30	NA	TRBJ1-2	CAWSVRMSGLGQGARGYTF	TGTGCCTGGAGTGTACGGATGAGTGGCTTGGGACAGGGGGCGCGTGGCTACACCTTC
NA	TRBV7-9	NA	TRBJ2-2	CASSLASQNTGELFF	TGTGCCAGCAGCTTAGCGTCCCAGAACACCGGGGAGCTGTTTTTT
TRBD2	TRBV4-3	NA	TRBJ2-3	CASSQDLAGATDTQYF	TGCGCCAGCAGCCAAGATCTAGCGGGGGCCACAGATACGCAGTATTTT
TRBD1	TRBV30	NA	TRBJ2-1	CAWSAGTVREQFF	TGTGCCTGGAGTGCCGGGACAGTACGGGAGCAGTTCTTC
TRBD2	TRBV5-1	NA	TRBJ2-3	CASSLATGGEDTQYF	TGCGCCAGCAGCTTGGCGACGGGAGGAGAGGATACGCAGTATTTT
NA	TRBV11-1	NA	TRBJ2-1	CASSLLEDEQFF	TGTGCCAGCAGCCTTTTAGAGGATGAGCAGTTCTTC
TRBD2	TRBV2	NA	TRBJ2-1	CASTIGLVGEQFF	TGTGCCAGCACCATCGGACTAGTCGGTGAGCAGTTCTTC
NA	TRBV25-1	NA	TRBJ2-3	CASSGEGGGRDTQYF	TGTGCCAGCAGTGGAGAAGGGGGGGGCCGGGATACGCAGTATTTT
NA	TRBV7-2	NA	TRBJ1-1	CASSLGPAPSEAFF	TGTGCCAGCAGCTTAGGTCCCGCACCATCCGAAGCTTTCTTT
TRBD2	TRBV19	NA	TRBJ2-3	CASSGLARSYTDTQYF	TGTGCCAGTAGTGGACTAGCGAGATCCTACACAGATACGCAGTATTTT
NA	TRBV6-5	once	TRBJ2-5	CASSYSPVTKETQYF	TGTGCCAGCAGTTACTCGCCAGTTACCAAAGAGACCCAGTACTTC
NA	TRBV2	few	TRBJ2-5	CASSITQETQYF	TGTGCCAGCAGTATAACTCAAGAGACCCAGTACTTC
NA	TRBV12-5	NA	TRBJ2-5	CASGLGAREIGETQYF	TGTGCTAGTGGTTTGGGTGCGCGGGAAATCGGAGAGACCCAGTACTTC
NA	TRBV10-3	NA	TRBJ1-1	CAISEGGGFTEAFF	TGTGCCATCAGTGAGGGGGGGGGATTCACTGAAGCTTTCTTT
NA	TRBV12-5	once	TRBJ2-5	CASGSGTQYF	TGTGCTAGTGGTTCGGGGACCCAGTACTTC
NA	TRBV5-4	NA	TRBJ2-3	CASTLGGLSTDTQYF	TGTGCCAGCACCCTTGGAGGGTTGAGCACAGATACGCAGTATTTT
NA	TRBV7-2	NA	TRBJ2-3	CASSLSAGAGNTQYF	TGTGCCAGCAGCTTATCGGCAGGGGCTGGGAATACGCAGTATTTT
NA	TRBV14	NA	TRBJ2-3	CASSQGGLRTDTQYF	TGTGCCAGCAGCCAAGGCGGACTACGTACAGATACGCAGTATTTT
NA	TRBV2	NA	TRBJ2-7	CASWDYEQYF	TGTGCCAGCTGGGATTACGAGCAGTACTTC
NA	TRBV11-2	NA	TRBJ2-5	CASSLDGSGVRETQYF	TGTGCCAGCAGCTTAGATGGGTCGGGGGTCCGAGAGACCCAGTACTTC
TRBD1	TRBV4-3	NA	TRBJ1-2	CASSRTGQGIYGYTF	TGCGCCAGCAGCCGAACGGGACAGGGCATCTATGGCTACACCTTC
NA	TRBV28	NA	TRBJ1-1	CASTPGLGEAFF	TGTGCCAGCACCCCCGGGCTGGGTGAGGCTTTCTTT
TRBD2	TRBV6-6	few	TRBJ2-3	CASSYQTSAYTDTQYF	TGTGCCAGCAGTTATCAGACTAGCGCCTACACAGATACGCAGTATTTT
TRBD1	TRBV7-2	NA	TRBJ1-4	CASKMTGGATNEKLFF	TGTGCCAGCAAGATGACAGGGGGGGCAACTAATGAAAAACTGTTTTTT
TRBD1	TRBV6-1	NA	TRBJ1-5	CASSRIGGSNQPQHF	TGTGCCAGCAGTCGGATAGGGGGCTCGAATCAGCCCCAGCATTTT
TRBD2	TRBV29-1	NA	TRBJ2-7	CSVVVGLAGAREQYF	TGCAGCGTTGTTGTAGGTCTAGCGGGAGCTCGGGAGCAGTACTTC
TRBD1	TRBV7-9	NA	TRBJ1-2	CASSFGTVNYGYTF	TGTGCCAGCAGCTTTGGGACAGTTAACTATGGCTACACCTTC
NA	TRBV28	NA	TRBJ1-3	CASSLNSPGNTIYF	TGTGCCAGCAGTTTAAACAGTCCTGGAAACACCATATATTTT
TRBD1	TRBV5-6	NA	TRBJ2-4	CASSFTGGAYIQYF	TGTGCCAGCAGCTTTACAGGGGGCGCGTACATTCAGTACTTC
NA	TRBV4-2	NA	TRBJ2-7	CASSQEGTGGYEQYF	TGTGCCAGCAGCCAAGAAGGGACTGGGGGATACGAGCAGTACTTC
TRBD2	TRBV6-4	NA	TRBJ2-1	CASSAGTSSLSSYNEQFF	TGTGCCAGCAGTGCCGGGACTAGCTCCCTAAGCTCCTACAATGAGCAGTTCTTC
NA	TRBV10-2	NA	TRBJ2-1	CASSESSLDEQFF	TGCGCCAGCAGTGAGTCTTCGTTGGATGAGCAGTTCTTC
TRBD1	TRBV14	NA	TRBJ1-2	CASSQGTGGFGYTF	TGTGCCAGCAGCCAGGGGACAGGGGGCTTTGGCTACACCTTC